This TCR beta chain was profiled in a study of blood T cell repertoires in COVID-19. Study context: Italy, Spain and the United States were the sources of the convalescent and acute COVID-19 samples.

The table came from immunoSEQ multiplex PCR; TCRdb's copy has only in-frame clones and leaves some out. Here the sample spans fewer than 70,000 clones, around 81% being singletons. This clonotype was obtained from a human donor in a cohort sampled during active COVID-19. What was sequenced was peripheral blood.

CDR3 region: CASSLRQGPLDGYTF. In nucleotides, the CDR3 is TGTGCCAGCAGTTTACGGCAGGGCCCTTTGGATGGCTACACCTTC. The gene calls are TRBV28 and TRBJ1-2; D possibly corresponds to TRBD1 (5 bases). The length of the CDR3 is 15 residues. Germline CDR1 reads MDHEN; CDR2 reads SYDVKM. The V gene lost 2 bases and the J gene lost 6 bases, with 16 bases spanning the gap.